Below, 4 T cell receptor beta chains from the same sample are listed, as sequenced in a study of graft-versus-host responses after intestinal transplantation. These TCRs are of unknown antigen specificity. Method: immunoSEQ multiplex PCR; TCRdb's copy keeps in-frame clones and lacks some. The table has 70,000 to 95,000 clones, around 90% seen once. Sequenced here: unstimulated CD4+ T cells sorted from spleen or lymph node cells, sampled before intestinal transplant. These receptors came from a human donor who received an intestinal transplant.

This chain connects TRBV5-4 to TRBJ1-1, with D possibly TRBD1 on 6 matching bases. The length of the CDR3 is 14 residues. Trimming shortened V by 5 bases and J by 0 bases, and 11 bases separated the two germline ends. Germline-derived CDR1 and CDR2 are SGHNT and YYREEE (reference sequence). CDR3 protein: CASRSDRMNTEAFF. The CDR3 region has the DNA TGTGCCAGCAGGTCCGACAGGATGAACACTGAAGCTTTCTTT.

The V and J genes are TRBV7-2 and TRBJ1-4; 7 nucleotides line up with TRBD1. This CDR3 has 13 residues. From germline, CDR1 is SGHTA and CDR2 FQGNSA. V shed 7 bases, J shed 6 bases, and the junction held 5 bases outside the gene matches. The CDR3 DNA is TGTGCCAGCAACGACAGGGTTGATGAAAAACTGTTTTTT. Translating it yields CASNDRVDEKLFF.

The rearrangement joins TRBV25-1 to TRBJ1-6; D perhaps matches TRBD1 (6 bases). Germline-derived CDR1 and CDR2 are MGHDK and SYGVNS. Between the trimmed V and J ends, which lost 5 bases and 12 bases, there was a span of 20 bases. The CDR3 contains 15 residues. For the CDR3, the DNA is TGTGCCAGCAGTCCTCTTACAGGGATGTCGGAACCCCTCCACTTT. It yields the protein CASSPLTGMSEPLHF.

Only one count was recorded for this clone. This chain connects TRBV9 to TRBJ1-4; D remains ambiguous. CDR1 SGDLS and CDR2 YYNGEE come from the germline V gene. There are 14 residues in the CDR3. The ends were cut back, 4 bases at V and 8 bases at J, with 15 bases in the middle. CDR3 in DNA: TGTGCCAGCAGCCCCGGACTTTTCTGGGAAAAACTGTTTTTT. Protein sequence: CASSPGLFWEKLFF.